This TCR beta chain was sequenced in a study of technical replicates of blood from several donors. From germline, CDR1 is LGHNA and CDR2 YNFKEQ. The trim removed 4 bases at V and 3 bases at J, leaving 3 bases unmatched. The CDR3 covers 14 residues. TCRdb's copy holds only in-frame clones and misses some; the assay was immunoSEQ multiplex PCR. The sample has tens of thousands of clones, approximately 97% seen once; the top ten hold around 0.2%. The chain has TRBV4-2 and TRBJ2-7, with 10 bases fitting TRBD2. The source of this sequence is a human donor in good health. Sequenced material: T cells isolated from PBMCs. In DNA form, the CDR3 reads TGTGCCAGCAGCCGGACTAGCGGCCACTACGAGCAGTACTTC. This sequence encodes CASSRTSGHYEQYF.